The 21 T cell receptor beta chains in this list originate from one sample, sequenced in a study of blood T cell repertoires in COVID-19. The table came from immunoSEQ multiplex PCR; TCRdb's copy has only in-frame clones and leaves some out. The sample lists around 140,000 clones; 84% were seen once. Sequenced input: PBMCs or T cells enriched from blood (not recorded which). All receptors derive from a man aged 40-49 years with acute COVID-19.

The chain joins TRBV2 to TRBJ2-1, with D tentatively TRBD2 (7 bases). Germline V lookup: CDR1 SNHLY, CDR2 FYNNEI. Trimming removed 7 bases from V and 7 bases from J, with 17 bases in between. This CDR3 is built from 14 residues. CDR3 in DNA: TGTGCCAGCAAGATCGGGGGGCAGGGGAATGAGCAGTTCTTC. Translated, it gives CASKIGGQGNEQFF.

J is TRBJ1-1 and V is TRBV28; TRBD1 aligns across 9 bases. Germline CDR1 reads MDHEN; CDR2 reads SYDVKM. The CDR3 extends over 16 amino acids. V gave up 8 bases and J gave up 5 bases; unmatched junction bases: 15. The CDR3, as DNA: TGTGCCAGCCCAGACAGGGGGGGACGAAGGGATACTGAAGCTTTCTTT. This translates into CASPDRGGRRDTEAFF.

This clone was seen only once. This chain links TRBV7-9 with TRBJ2-1, with D perhaps TRBD2 (6 bases). Trimming stripped 4 bases from V and 5 bases from J, with 24 bases between. The CDR3 spans 18 residues. In germline, CDR1 is SEHNR, CDR2 FQNEAQ (reference sequence). CDR3 loop: CASSWEMLAGKINNEQFF. In DNA form, the CDR3 reads TGTGCCAGCAGCTGGGAAATGTTGGCGGGAAAAATTAACAATGAGCAGTTCTTC.

The chain couples TRBV12-3 or TRBV12-4 to TRBJ1-1, with unresolved D. Trimming stripped 7 bases from V and 0 bases from J, with 9 bases between. CDR3 length equals 13 residues. CDR3 nucleotides: TGTGCCAGCACCACCGCAGTGAACACTGAAGCTTTCTTT. As protein: CASTTAVNTEAFF.

The chain joins TRBV9 to TRBJ2-1; TRBD1 aligns across 9 bases. The CDR3 loop spans 15 amino acids. Germline loops: CDR1 SGDLS, CDR2 YYNGEE. Trimming cost V 4 bases and J 6 bases; bases outside gene matches: 8. The CDR3 spells CASSPRTGEFNEQFF. CDR3 nucleotides: TGTGCCAGCAGCCCCAGGACAGGGGAGTTCAATGAGCAGTTCTTC.

This clone was seen just once. This chain connects TRBV7-8 to TRBJ1-4; maybe TRBD1 (5 bases). The CDR3 runs to 16 residues. Trimming pared 1 base from V and 7 bases from J, leaving 16 bases between. Germline CDR1 is SGHVS and CDR2 is FQNEAQ. CDR3 region: CASSLEGGHPSEKLFF. Written as DNA, the CDR3 is TGTGCCAGCAGCTTAGAGGGCGGACACCCTTCTGAAAAACTGTTTTTT.

The gene calls are TRBV9 and TRBJ1-2; D remains unclear. The CDR3 is 13 amino acids. Germline-derived CDR1 and CDR2 are SGDLS and YYNGEE. Trimming shortened V by 3 bases and J by 3 bases, and 9 bases separated the two germline ends. The CDR3 DNA reads TGTGCCAGCAGCGGCCTGCGGTACTATGGCTACACCTTC. It is translated as CASSGLRYYGYTF.

This clone has just one count. V and J are TRBV19 and TRBJ1-4, with TRBD1 identical over 10 bases. There are 15 residues in the CDR3. The germline V gene encodes CDR1 LNHDA and CDR2 SQIVND (reference sequence). V shed 2 bases, J shed 8 bases, and the junction held 5 bases outside the gene matches. The DNA for the CDR3 is TGTGCCAGTAGTATAAGGGGACAGGGGACGGAAAAACTGTTTTTT. This gives the protein CASSIRGQGTEKLFF. Complete variable domain (other parts from reference TRBV19 and TRBJ1-4): DGGITQSPKYLFRKEGQNVTLSCEQNLNHDAMYWYRQDPGQGLRLIYYSQIVNDFQKGDIAEGYSVSREKKESFPLTVTSAQKNPTAFYLCASSIRGQGTEKLFFGSGTQLSVL.

This clone appeared a few times. The rearrangement joins TRBV18 to TRBJ2-1, with 11 positions matching TRBD2. V shed 6 bases, J shed 6 bases, and the junction held 1 base outside the gene matches. This CDR3 spans 13 amino acids. In germline, CDR1 is KGHSH, CDR2 LQKENI. CDR3 bases: TGTGCCAGCTCGGGGACTAGCGGCAATGAGCAGTTCTTC. It specifies CASSGTSGNEQFF. Using reference TRBV18 and TRBJ2-1 for the parts outside the CDR3, the full variable domain is NAGVMQNPRHLVRRRGQEARLRCSPMKGHSHVYWYRQLPEEGLKFMVYLQKENIIDESGMPKERFSAEFPKEGPSILRIQQVVRGDSAAYFCASSGTSGNEQFFGPGTRLTVL.

The chain carries TRBV19 and TRBJ2-7; 10 nucleotides agree with TRBD1. The CDR3 loop spans 16 amino acids. The ends lost 4 bases at V and 6 bases at J; junction bases unmatched: 12. Germline V CDR1 and CDR2: LNHDA, SQIVND (reference sequence). The CDR3 DNA is TGTGCCAGTAGTACCTTCGGACAGGGGGAAGGGACCGAGCAGTACTTC. Its translation is CASSTFGQGEGTEQYF.

The chain has TRBV4-2 and TRBJ2-1, with no clear D. CDR1 is LGHNA, CDR2 YNFKEQ, per germline. The CDR3 totals 14 residues. V dropped 3 bases and J dropped 6 bases, with 12 bases sitting between them. CDR3 in DNA: TGTGCCAGCAGCCAGGTCGCCCGACTCAATGAGCAGTTCTTC. This codes for CASSQVARLNEQFF.

The chain employs TRBV5-5 and TRBJ1-1; the match to TRBD1 covers 7 bases. Germline V gene lookup returns CDR1 SGHKS and CDR2 YYEKEE (reference sequence). CDR3 length: 15 amino acids. V was pared by 4 bases and J by 10 bases, with 16 bases of the junction left unmatched. The CDR3 DNA follows: TGTGCCAGCAGCAAGCCGATGGACAGGACCCTTCGAGCTTTCTTT. This translates into CASSKPMDRTLRAFF.

V gene TRBV5-4 combines with J gene TRBJ2-2; possible D gene TRBD2, 5 bases. The CDR3 extends over 12 amino acids. V lost 2 bases to trimming and J lost 7 bases, with 6 bases between them. The germline CDR1 and CDR2 sequences are SGHNT and YYREEE (reference sequence). The CDR3 protein is CASSLGGGELFF. The DNA for the CDR3 is TGTGCCAGCAGCTTAGGAGGCGGGGAGCTGTTTTTT.

The gene calls are TRBV5-1 and TRBJ2-5; 9 bases agree with TRBD1. Germline V gene data show CDR1 as SGHRS and CDR2 as YFSETQ. This CDR3 comprises 13 residues. With V trimmed by 6 bases and J by 2 bases, 2 bases remained unmatched. CDR3 sequence: CASKGQGQETQYF. In nucleotides, the CDR3 is TGCGCCAGCAAGGGACAGGGTCAAGAGACCCAGTACTTC.

This clone was detected once. The genes are TRBV10-1 and TRBJ2-1; 12 nucleotides align to TRBD2. Germline lookup yields CDR1 WNHNN and CDR2 SYGVQD (reference sequence). The CDR3 is 16 residues long. CDR3 nucleotides: TGCGCTGTTCCCCCCCTAGCGGGGGGGCCTGGCAATGAGCAGTTCTTC. Protein: CAVPPLAGGPGNEQFF.

The V gene is TRBV29-1, the J gene TRBJ2-5; D is possibly TRBD2 (6 bases). CDR1 and CDR2 (germline): SQVTM, ANQGSEA. CDR3 length equals 13 residues. Trimming stripped 6 bases from V and 1 base from J, with 12 bases between. In DNA form, the CDR3 reads TGCAGCGTAGACGGGAGCCTCCAAGAGACCCAGTACTTC. It translates to CSVDGSLQETQYF.

V is TRBV2 and J is TRBJ2-7; D uncertain. The length of the CDR3 is 12 residues. V was clipped by 4 bases and J by 5 bases, with 9 bases between them. Germline V gives CDR1 SNHLY, CDR2 FYNNEI. The CDR3 coding sequence is TGTGCCAGCAGTGCCTCTCTCCACGAGCAGTACTTC. It codes for CASSASLHEQYF.

The chain uses TRBV5-1 and TRBJ2-5, with TRBD2 as a possible D gene (6 bases). CDR1 and CDR2 from the germline V gene are SGHRS and YFSETQ. There are 13 residues in the CDR3. Trimming stripped 4 bases from V and 5 bases from J, with 12 bases between. The CDR3, as DNA: TGCGCCAGCAGCGGGAGGCCAGGGGAGACCCAGTACTTC. This codes for CASSGRPGETQYF. The full variable domain, its missing parts supplied by reference TRBV5-1 and TRBJ2-5, is KAGVTQTPRYLIKTRGQQVTLSCSPISGHRSVSWYQQTPGQGLQFLFEYFSETQRNKGNFPGRFSGRQFSNSRSEMNVSTLELGDSALYLCASSGRPGETQYFGPGTRLLVL.

The chain joins TRBV2 to TRBJ1-2, with 10 bases that match TRBD1. Germline V lookup: CDR1 SNHLY, CDR2 FYNNEI. CDR3 length: 14 amino acids. V shed 2 bases and J 8 bases; nucleotides not matched to a gene: 5. This chain's CDR3 is CASSEWGQGLGYTF. The CDR3, as DNA: TGTGCCAGCAGTGAATGGGGACAGGGGCTGGGCTACACCTTC.

V and J are TRBV6-5 and TRBJ1-2; D not resolved. The CDR3 is 14 residues long. From germline, CDR1 is MNHEY and CDR2 SVGAGI. Trimming removed 6 bases at V and 0 bases at J, with 11 bases between. The CDR3 loop is CASSFLEANYGYTF. The DNA of the CDR3 is TGTGCCAGCAGCTTTTTAGAGGCTAACTATGGCTACACCTTC.

V usage is TRBV9 and J usage is TRBJ2-1, with D hard to call. The CDR3 has 13 residues. The V gene's germline CDR1 is SGDLS and CDR2 YYNGEE. V gave up 0 bases and J gave up 9 bases, with 10 bases separating them. In DNA, the CDR3 is TGTGCCAGCAGCGTAGCTATCTCAAGTGAGCAGTTCTTC. Translated, it gives CASSVAISSEQFF.